This T cell receptor beta chain stems from a study of regulatory T cells in long-lasting Graves disease. Whole-study findings and limits: A limited number of samples was an acknowledged limitation. Repertoires from persistent disease leaned toward TRBV28, TRBJ1-2 and TRBJ2-5.

This clonotype was found many times. What it recognizes is unknown. The CDR3 is 15 residues long. The germline CDR1 and CDR2 sequences are KGHDR and SFDVKD. V gave up 4 bases and J gave up 5 bases; unmatched junction bases: 7. As to time point: newly diagnosed GD, antithyroid drugs for less than 3 months. From PBMCs, RNA was extracted and then used to make the TCR library. Researchers made TCR beta libraries by using iRepertoire HTBI primers and running Arm-PCR on CDR3 regions. TCRdb itself ran the multiplex PCR reads through MiXCR, one entry per CDR3 protein. The sample carries about 430,000 distinct CDR3 sequences, about 15% recorded once. These same records also appear under a second study, on T cells in Graves' hyperthyroidism and ophthalmopathy. This second study says: The study left out patients who had uncontrolled infection, other autoimmune disease, pregnancy or lactation. First-round RT-PCR with HTBI primers amplified the TCR CDR3 region.

The genes are TRBV24-1 and TRBJ2-1; 7 bases map to TRBD1. The TCR comes from a woman aged 40-49 years with Graves disease. This material consisted of peripheral blood mononuclear cells (PBMCs), taken at new diagnosis, from a patient treated with antithyroid drugs. The CDR3 here is CATSDSGTANNEQFF. The CDR3 DNA reads as TGTGCCACCAGTGACTCCGGGACAGCTAACAATGAGCAGTTCTTC.